Listed below are T cell receptor beta chains from one sample, sequenced in a study of cytomegalovirus exposure and HLA in healthy donors. The method was immunoSEQ multiplex PCR; TCRdb's version includes in-frame clones alone and lacks a portion of them. Of 140,000 or so clones in the sample, around 82% were seen once. The specimen was PBMCs. The receptor set was obtained from a female donor in good health and CMV-seronegative. CDR3s include the opening cysteine and the closing phenylalanine or tryptophan. Each record gives: J gene, V gene, D gene, clone size, CDR3 protein, CDR3 DNA. D genes are given only for firm matches. A row's size may be missing; if present it is once, few, many or a size class.

TRBJ1-1,TRBV6-1,TRBD1,.,CASSETGQGYRAFF,TGTGCCAGCAGTGAGACAGGACAGGGCTACCGAGCTTTCTTT
TRBJ1-4,TRBV6-5,TRBD1,.,CASSYGYRGSNEKLFF,TGTGCCAGCAGTTACGGCTACAGGGGCTCTAATGAAAAACTGTTTTTT
TRBJ1-2,TRBV6-5,.,.,CASSYSNGAGGYTF,TGTGCCAGCAGTTACTCGAACGGGGCGGGGGGCTACACCTTC
TRBJ2-2,TRBV10-3,TRBD2,.,CAIRGPPAGGINTGELFF,TGTGCCATCAGGGGCCCACCAGCGGGGGGGATTAACACCGGGGAGCTGTTTTTT
TRBJ1-1,TRBV6-5,.,.,CASTGQPNTEAFF,TGTGCCAGCACCGGACAGCCTAACACTGAAGCTTTCTTT
TRBJ2-2,TRBV5-5,.,few,CASSVPGVYTGELFF,TGTGCCAGCAGCGTGCCAGGGGTTTACACCGGGGAGCTGTTTTTT
TRBJ2-3,TRBV7-9,TRBD1,.,CASRTLHRTGVDTQYF,TGTGCCAGCAGGACTTTGCATCGGACAGGGGTAGATACGCAGTATTTT
TRBJ1-1,TRBV27,TRBD1,.,CASSLWQGGTEAFF,TGTGCCAGCAGTTTATGGCAGGGGGGCACTGAAGCTTTCTTT
TRBJ1-4,TRBV7-6,.,few,CASSSRIGGEKLFF,TGTGCCAGCAGCTCCAGGATAGGGGGTGAAAAACTGTTTTTT
TRBJ2-3,TRBV28,.,.,CASSFNSITDTQYF,TGTGCCAGCAGTTTCAACAGTATCACAGATACGCAGTATTTT
TRBJ2-7,TRBV4-3,TRBD1,few,CASSPSGGNEQYF,TGCGCCAGCAGCCCCTCAGGGGGAAACGAGCAGTACTTC
TRBJ2-4,TRBV5-1,TRBD1,.,CASSHGQGANIQYF,TGCGCCAGCAGCCATGGACAGGGGGCTAACATTCAGTACTTC
TRBJ2-5,TRBV5-1,.,.,CASSRVGVGAETQYF,TGCGCCAGCAGCCGGGTTGGGGTAGGGGCAGAGACCCAGTACTTC
TRBJ2-3,TRBV12-5,TRBD2,.,CASGLVALGASGRSSPDTQYF,TGTGCTAGTGGTTTGGTAGCACTAGGCGCTAGCGGGAGGAGTAGCCCAGATACGCAGTATTTT